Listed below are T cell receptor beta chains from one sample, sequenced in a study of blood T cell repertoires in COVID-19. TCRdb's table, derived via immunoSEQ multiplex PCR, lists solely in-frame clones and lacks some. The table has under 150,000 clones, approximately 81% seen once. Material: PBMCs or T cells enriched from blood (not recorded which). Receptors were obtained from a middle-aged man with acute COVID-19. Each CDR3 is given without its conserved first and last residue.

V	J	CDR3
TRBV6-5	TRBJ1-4	ASGRGGMTNEKLF
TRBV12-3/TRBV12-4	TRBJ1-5	ASSTSKQPQH
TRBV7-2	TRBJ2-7	ASSLRQGLGDEQY
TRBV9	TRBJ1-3	ASSVAPIGGAGNTIY
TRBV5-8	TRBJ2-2	ASREYHGAGVNTGELF
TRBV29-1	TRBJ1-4	SVPLGDRVSEKLF
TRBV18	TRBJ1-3	ASSPRVGDGNTIY
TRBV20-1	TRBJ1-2	SASTDNYGYT
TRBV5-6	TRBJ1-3	ASSDTGNRNTIY
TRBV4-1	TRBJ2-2	ASSQDAATAGRNTGELF
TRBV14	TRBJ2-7	ASSQEAGGIYEQY
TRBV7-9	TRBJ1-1	ASSLGGLNTEAF
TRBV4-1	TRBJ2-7	ASSQQPGQSYEQY
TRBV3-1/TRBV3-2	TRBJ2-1	ASSPGGEQF
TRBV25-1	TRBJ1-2	ASSGLTRTRMGGYT
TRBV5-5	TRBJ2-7	ASSLASFWLGASYEQY
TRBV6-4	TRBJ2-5	ASNLRQDHFQETQY
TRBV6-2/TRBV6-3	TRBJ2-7	ASSRGITEAEQY
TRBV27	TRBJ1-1	ASSSRTTGMWTEAF
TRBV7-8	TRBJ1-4	ASSLGGWTNEKLF
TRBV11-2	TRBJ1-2	ASSRTTTGGYT
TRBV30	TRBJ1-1	AWDRGLGEAF
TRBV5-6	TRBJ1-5	ASSDRDRGSEQPQH
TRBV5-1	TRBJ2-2	ASSLDVPGQGANTGELF
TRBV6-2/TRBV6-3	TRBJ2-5	ASSYMPATLYQETQY
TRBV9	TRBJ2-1	ASSGVGGGVRNEQF
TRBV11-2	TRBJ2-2	ASRSAGTGELF
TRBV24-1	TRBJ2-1	ATMAGGNNEQF
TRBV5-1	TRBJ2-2	ASSGRTGNTGELF
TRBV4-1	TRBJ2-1	ASSHQGLAGLQYNEQF
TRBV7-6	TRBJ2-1	ASSPMAGTSSIEQF
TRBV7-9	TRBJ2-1	ASKERGAYNEQF
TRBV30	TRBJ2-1	AWTGGNNEQF
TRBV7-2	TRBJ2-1	ASSSAGGTYNEQF
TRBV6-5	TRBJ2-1	ASSYSGQFGNEQF
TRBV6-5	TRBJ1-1	ASSYLGGRGVTEAF